What follows is one T cell receptor (beta chain) and its context. Sequencing used immunoSEQ multiplex PCR; TCRdb keeps in-frame clones, though not all of them. The data hold about 65,000 clones, with less than 95% observed a single time. This sample stems from a study of control samples from healthy donors and cancer patients. The specimen sequenced was PBMCs. This clonotype was sampled from a woman aged 50 to 60 with colorectal cancer.

The CDR3 loop reads CASSLGGAPGELFF. The CDR3 DNA follows: TGTGCCAGCAGCTTAGGGGGGGCCCCCGGGGAGCTGTTTTTT. The genes are TRBV7-3 and TRBJ2-2, with D possibly being TRBD2 (7 bases). Germline V CDR1 and CDR2: SGHTA, FQGTGA. V lost 2 bases to trimming and J lost 6 bases, with 10 bases between them. CDR3 size: 14 residues.